This TCR beta chain derives from a study of Ad26.COV2.S vaccination and SARS-CoV-2 variants. This CDR3 contains 17 residues. From germline, CDR1 is MNHEY and CDR2 SMNVEV (reference sequence). The J segment lost 0 bases and the V segment lost 2 bases, leaving 9 bases of the junction unmatched. Only in-frame clones appear in the TCRdb table, and some are missing; sequencing was by immunoSEQ multiplex PCR. The data show roughly 300,000 clones, about 87% seen once. As to treatment: about 20 received Ad26.COV2.S at low or high dose, single or two shots; 5 received placebo; per-sample allocation not given. Specimen acquisition occurred on day 63 following the initial vaccine or placebo injection.

The clonotype originates from a person aged 18-65 years who received the Ad26.COV2.S COVID-19 vaccine or a placebo. The rearrangement uses TRBV27 and TRBJ1-1; TRBD1 matches at 7 bases. Sequenced here: peripheral blood, sampled in a trial of Ad26.COV2.S vaccine versus placebo. CDR3 residues: CASSLLGTVGLNTEAFF. CDR3 DNA sequence: TGTGCCAGCAGTTTACTGGGGACAGTGGGGTTGAACACTGAAGCTTTCTTT.